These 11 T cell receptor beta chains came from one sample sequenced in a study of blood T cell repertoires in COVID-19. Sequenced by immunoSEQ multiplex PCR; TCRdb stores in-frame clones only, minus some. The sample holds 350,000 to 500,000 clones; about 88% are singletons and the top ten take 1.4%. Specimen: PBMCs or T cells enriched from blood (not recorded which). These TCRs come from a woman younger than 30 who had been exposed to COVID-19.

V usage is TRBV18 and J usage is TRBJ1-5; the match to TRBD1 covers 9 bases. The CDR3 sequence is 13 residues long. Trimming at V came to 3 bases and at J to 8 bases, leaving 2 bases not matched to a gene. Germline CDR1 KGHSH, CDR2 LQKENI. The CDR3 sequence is CASSPRQGEPQHF. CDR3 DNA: TGTGCCAGCTCACCCCGACAGGGGGAGCCCCAGCATTTT. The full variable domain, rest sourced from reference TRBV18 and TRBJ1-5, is NAGVMQNPRHLVRRRGQEARLRCSPMKGHSHVYWYRQLPEEGLKFMVYLQKENIIDESGMPKERFSAEFPKEGPSILRIQQVVRGDSAAYFCASSPRQGEPQHFGDGTRLSIL.

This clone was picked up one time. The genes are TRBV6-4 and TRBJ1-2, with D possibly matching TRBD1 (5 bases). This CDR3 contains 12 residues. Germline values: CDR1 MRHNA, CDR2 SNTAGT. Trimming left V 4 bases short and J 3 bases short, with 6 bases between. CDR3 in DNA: TGTGCCAGCAGTGCGGGGGACTATGGCTACACCTTC. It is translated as CASSAGDYGYTF.

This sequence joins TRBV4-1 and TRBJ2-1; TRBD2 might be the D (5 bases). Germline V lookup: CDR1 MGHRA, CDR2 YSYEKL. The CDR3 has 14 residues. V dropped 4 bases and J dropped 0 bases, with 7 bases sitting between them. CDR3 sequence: CASSLEDSYNEQFF. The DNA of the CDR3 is TGCGCCAGCAGCCTGGAGGACTCCTACAATGAGCAGTTCTTC.

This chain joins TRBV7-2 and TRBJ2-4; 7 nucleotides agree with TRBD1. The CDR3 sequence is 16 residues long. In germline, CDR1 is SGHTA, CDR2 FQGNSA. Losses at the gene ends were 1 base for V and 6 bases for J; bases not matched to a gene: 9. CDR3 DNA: TGTGCCAGCAGCTTAGAGGGGGACAGATTGGTAAACATTCAGTACTTC. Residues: CASSLEGDRLVNIQYF.

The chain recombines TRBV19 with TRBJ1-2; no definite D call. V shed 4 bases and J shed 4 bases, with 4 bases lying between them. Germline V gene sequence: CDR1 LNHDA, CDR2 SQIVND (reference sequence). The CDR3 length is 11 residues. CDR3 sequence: CASSTLYGYTF. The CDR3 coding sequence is TGTGCCAGTAGTACTCTCTATGGCTACACCTTC.

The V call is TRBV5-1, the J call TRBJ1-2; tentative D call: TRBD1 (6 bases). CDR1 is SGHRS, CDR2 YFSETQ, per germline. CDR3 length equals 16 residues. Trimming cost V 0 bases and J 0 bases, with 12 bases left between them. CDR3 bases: TGCGCCAGCAGCTTGGCCGTCGCAGGGGCTAACTATGGCTACACCTTC. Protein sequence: CASSLAVAGANYGYTF. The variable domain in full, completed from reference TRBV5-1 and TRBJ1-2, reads KAGVTQTPRYLIKTRGQQVTLSCSPISGHRSVSWYQQTPGQGLQFLFEYFSETQRNKGNFPGRFSGRQFSNSRSEMNVSTLELGDSALYLCASSLAVAGANYGYTFGSGTRLTVV.

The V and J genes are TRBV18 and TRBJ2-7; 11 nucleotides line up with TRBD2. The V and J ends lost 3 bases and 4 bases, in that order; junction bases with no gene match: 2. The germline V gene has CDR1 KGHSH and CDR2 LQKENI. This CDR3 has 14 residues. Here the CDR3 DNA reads TGTGCCAGCTCACCGGCTAGCGGGAGGTACGAGCAGTACTTC. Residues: CASSPASGRYEQYF.

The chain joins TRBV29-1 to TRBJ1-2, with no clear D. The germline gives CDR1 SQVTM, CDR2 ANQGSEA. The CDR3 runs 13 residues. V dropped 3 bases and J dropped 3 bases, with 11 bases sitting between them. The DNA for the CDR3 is TGCAGCGTTGATTCCCGGGGTGACTATGGCTACACCTTC. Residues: CSVDSRGDYGYTF.

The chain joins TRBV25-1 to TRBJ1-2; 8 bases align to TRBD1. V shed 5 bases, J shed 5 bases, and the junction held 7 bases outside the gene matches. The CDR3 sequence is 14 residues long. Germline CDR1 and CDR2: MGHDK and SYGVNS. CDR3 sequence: CASSTRTGKYGYTF. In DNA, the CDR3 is TGTGCCAGCAGTACTCGGACAGGGAAGTATGGCTACACCTTC.

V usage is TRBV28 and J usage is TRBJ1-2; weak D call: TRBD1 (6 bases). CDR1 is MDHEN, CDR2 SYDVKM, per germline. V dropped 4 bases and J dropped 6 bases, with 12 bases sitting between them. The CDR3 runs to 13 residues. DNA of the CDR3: TGTGCCAGCAGTTCCTACAGGGAAGATGGCTACACCTTC. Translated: CASSSYREDGYTF.

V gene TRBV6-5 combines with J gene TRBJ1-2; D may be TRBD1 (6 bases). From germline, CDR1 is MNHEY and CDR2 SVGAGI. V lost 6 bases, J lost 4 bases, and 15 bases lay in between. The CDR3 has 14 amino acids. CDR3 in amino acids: CASRSTGGGYGYTF. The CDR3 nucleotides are TGTGCCAGCAGATCGACAGGCGGGGGCTATGGCTACACCTTC.